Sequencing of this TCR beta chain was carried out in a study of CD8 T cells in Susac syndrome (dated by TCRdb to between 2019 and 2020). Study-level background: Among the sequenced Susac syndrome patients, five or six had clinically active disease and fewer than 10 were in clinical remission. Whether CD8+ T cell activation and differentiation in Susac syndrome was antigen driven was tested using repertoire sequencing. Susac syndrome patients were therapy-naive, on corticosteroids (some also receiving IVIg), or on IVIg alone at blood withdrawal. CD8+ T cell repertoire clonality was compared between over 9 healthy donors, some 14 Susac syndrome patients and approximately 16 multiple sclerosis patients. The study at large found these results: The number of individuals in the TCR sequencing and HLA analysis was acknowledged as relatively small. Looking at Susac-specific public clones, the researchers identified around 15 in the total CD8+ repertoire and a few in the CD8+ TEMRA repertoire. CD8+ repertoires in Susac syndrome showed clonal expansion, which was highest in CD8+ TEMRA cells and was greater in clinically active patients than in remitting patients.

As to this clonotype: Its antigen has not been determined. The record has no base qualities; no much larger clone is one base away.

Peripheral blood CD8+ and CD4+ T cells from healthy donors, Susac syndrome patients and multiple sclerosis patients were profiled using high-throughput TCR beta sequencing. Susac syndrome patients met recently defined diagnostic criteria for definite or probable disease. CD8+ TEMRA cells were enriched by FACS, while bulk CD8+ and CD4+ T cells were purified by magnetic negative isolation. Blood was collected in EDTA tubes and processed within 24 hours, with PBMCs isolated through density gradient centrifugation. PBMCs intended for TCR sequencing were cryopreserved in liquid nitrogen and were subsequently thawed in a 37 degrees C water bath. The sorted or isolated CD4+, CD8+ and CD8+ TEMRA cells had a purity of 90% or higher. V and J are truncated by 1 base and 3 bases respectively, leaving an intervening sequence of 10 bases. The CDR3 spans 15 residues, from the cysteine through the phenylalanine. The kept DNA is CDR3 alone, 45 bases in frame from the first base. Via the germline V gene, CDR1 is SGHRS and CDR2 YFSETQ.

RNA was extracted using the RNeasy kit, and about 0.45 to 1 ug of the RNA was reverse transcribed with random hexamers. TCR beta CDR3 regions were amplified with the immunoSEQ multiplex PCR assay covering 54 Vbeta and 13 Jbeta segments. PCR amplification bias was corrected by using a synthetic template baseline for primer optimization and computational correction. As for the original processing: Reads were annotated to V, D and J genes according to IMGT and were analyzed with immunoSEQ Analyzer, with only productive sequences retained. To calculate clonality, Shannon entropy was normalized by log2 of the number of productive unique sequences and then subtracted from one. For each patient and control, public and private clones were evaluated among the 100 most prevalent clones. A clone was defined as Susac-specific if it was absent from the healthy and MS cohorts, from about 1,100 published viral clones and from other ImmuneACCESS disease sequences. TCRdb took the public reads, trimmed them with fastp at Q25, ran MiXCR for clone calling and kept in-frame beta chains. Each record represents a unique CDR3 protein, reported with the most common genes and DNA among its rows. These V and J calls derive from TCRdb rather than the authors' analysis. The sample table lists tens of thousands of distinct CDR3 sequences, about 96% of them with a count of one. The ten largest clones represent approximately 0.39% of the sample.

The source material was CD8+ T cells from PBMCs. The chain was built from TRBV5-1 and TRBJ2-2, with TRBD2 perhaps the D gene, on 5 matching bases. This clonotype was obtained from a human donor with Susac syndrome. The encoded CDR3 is CASSLNRDYTGELFF. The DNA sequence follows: TGCGCCAGCAGCTTGAATCGGGATTACACCGGGGAGCTGTTTTTT.